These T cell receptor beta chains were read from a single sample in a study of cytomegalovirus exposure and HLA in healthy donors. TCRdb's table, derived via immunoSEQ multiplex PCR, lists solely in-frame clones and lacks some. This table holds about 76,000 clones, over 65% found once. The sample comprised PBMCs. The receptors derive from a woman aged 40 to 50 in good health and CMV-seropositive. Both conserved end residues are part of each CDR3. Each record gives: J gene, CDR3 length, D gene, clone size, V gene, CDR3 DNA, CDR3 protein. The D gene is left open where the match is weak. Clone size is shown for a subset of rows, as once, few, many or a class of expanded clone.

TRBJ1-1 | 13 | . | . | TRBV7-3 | TGTGCCAGCAGCCTCGGACTGGCCACTGAAGCTTTCTTT | CASSLGLATEAFF
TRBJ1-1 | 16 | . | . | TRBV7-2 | TGTGCCAGCAGCCCGTTTATAGAAGGGGCGGGGGCTGAAGCTTTCTTT | CASSPFIEGAGAEAFF
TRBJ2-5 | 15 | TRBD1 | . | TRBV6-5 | TGTGCCAGCAGTTACTCGACCAGGGGGCGAAAGACCCAGTACTTC | CASSYSTRGRKTQYF
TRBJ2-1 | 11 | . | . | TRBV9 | TGTGCCAGCGGCTTGGTGTATGAGCAGTTCTTC | CASGLVYEQFF
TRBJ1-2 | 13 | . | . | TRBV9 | TGTGCCAGCAGCGTAGGATCGGGGTACGGCTACACCTTC | CASSVGSGYGYTF
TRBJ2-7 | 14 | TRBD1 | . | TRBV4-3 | TGCGCCAGCAGTCCGGGACAGGGGGTAGACGAGCAGTACTTC | CASSPGQGVDEQYF
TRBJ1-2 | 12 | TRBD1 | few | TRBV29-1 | TGCAGCGCGGAGACAGGGTCCTATGGCTACACCTTC | CSAETGSYGYTF
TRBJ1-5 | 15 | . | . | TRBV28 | TGTGCCAGCATAGGACAGCCCGCTCCCAATCAGCCCCAGCATTTT | CASIGQPAPNQPQHF
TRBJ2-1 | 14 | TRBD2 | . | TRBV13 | TGTGCCAGCAGCTCGGGGGGGCCCTACAATGAGCAGTTCTTC | CASSSGGPYNEQFF
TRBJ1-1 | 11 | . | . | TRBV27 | TGTGCCCTGTTCGAGGCTGCTGAAGCTTTCTTT | CALFEAAEAFF
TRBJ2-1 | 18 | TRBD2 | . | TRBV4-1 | TGCGCCAGCAGCCTCGGACTTGCTAGCGGCGCGGCCTACAATGAGCAGTTCTTC | CASSLGLASGAAYNEQFF
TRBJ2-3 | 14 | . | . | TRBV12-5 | TGTGCTAGTGGTTTGTCCGGGAGCACAGATACGCAGTATTTT | CASGLSGSTDTQYF
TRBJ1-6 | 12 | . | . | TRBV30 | TGTGCCTGGAGTGCTTTGGAGTCACCCCTCCACTTT | CAWSALESPLHF
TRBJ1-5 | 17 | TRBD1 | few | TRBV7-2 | TGTGCCAGCGGACTGACAGGGGTGGAGGTCGGCAATCAGCCCCAGCATTTT | CASGLTGVEVGNQPQHF
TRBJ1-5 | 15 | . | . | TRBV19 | TGTGCCAGTAGTTCTCAGGGTGGCGGCGGACAGCCCCAGCATTTT | CASSSQGGGGQPQHF
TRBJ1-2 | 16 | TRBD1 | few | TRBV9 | TGTGCCAGCAGCGTTGACCTGGGACAGGGGGCGCAGGGCTACACCTTC | CASSVDLGQGAQGYTF
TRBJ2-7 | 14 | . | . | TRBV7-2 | TGTGCCAGCAGCTTTCCAGGGACATCCTACGAGCAGTACTTC | CASSFPGTSYEQYF
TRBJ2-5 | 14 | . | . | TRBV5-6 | TGTGCCAGCAGCTTGCGAGGTCTCCAAGAGACCCAGTACTTC | CASSLRGLQETQYF
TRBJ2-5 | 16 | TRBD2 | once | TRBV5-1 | TGCGCCAGCAGCTTGGGACTAGCGGGGACCCAAGAGACCCAGTACTTC | CASSLGLAGTQETQYF
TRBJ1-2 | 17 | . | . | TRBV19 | TGTGCCAGTAGTATATGGGGAGGTGTCAGGGAACTCTATGGCTACACCTTC | CASSIWGGVRELYGYTF
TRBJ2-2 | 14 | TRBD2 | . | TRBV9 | TGTGCCAGCAGCGTAGTGGGAGGGCGCGGGGAGCTGTTTTTT | CASSVVGGRGELFF
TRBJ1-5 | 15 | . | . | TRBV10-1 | TGCGCCAGCTTCTTCCCCGGACACAGAAATCAGCCCCAGCATTTT | CASFFPGHRNQPQHF